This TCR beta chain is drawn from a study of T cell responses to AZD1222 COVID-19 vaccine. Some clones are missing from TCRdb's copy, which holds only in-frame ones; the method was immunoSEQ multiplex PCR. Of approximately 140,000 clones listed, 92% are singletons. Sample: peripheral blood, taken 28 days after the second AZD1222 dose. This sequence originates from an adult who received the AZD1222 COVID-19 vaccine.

CDR3 loop: CASSQDPSGEIPFF. The CDR3 DNA is TGCGCCAGCAGCCAAGATCCTAGCGGGGAAATCCCGTTCTTC. V gene TRBV4-1 combines with J gene TRBJ2-1; 9 bases fit TRBD2. Germline V gene lookup returns CDR1 MGHRA and CDR2 YSYEKL. This CDR3 spans 14 amino acids. Trimming took 0 bases from V and 15 from J; bases not matched to a gene: 9.